The present T cell receptor (beta chain) was sequenced within a study of monozygotic twins with inflammatory bowel disease. The CDR3 is 13 amino acids. The germline gives CDR1 DFQATT, CDR2 SNEGSKA (reference sequence). Using the 5' RACE reads, TCRdb records one entry per CDR3 protein without DNA. The sample data list about 450,000 distinct CDR3 sequences. Overall study findings and caveats: A single strong IBD-associated signal or clonotype was not supported by the findings. Healthy twins shared more clonotypes with others than IBD patients, most markedly active ones.

Whole-blood RNA isolation (total RNA) proceeded without T cell sorting. On this clonotype: Its antigen is still unknown.

This TCR derives from a human donor with ulcerative colitis or Crohn's disease, or a healthy co-twin of an affected twin (not recorded which). The chain employs TRBV20-1 and TRBJ1-1; without DNA, the TCRdb call of TRBD1 cannot be checked. The sample comprised blood. The chain's CDR3 is CSAITGGRTEAFF.